This passage covers 2 T cell receptor beta chains from one sample sequenced in a study of blood T cell repertoires in COVID-19. Sequenced by immunoSEQ multiplex PCR; TCRdb stores in-frame clones only, minus some. The table includes about 480,000 clones, 87% detected once. The material sequenced was PBMCs or T cells enriched from blood (not recorded which). These receptors originate from a woman aged 18-29 years with acute COVID-19.

V and J are TRBV11-2 and TRBJ2-3, with 7 positions matching TRBD2. Germline lookup yields CDR1 SGHAT and CDR2 FQNNGV. V gave up 1 base and J gave up 4 bases; unmatched junction bases: 11. The CDR3 is 17 amino acids. The CDR3 region has the DNA TGTGCCAGCAGCTTAGGAGGGAGGGCGTCCCCCCCAGATACGCAGTATTTT. Its protein is CASSLGGRASPPDTQYF.

The chain links TRBV18 to TRBJ2-7; D remains unclear. Trimming took 0 bases from V and 2 from J, leaving 17 bases between them. Germline V gene data show CDR1 as KGHSH and CDR2 as LQKENI. The CDR3 is 17 residues long. In nucleotides, the CDR3 is TGTGCCAGCTCACCACCGATGGGCAGAGCAGATCCCTACGAGCAGTACTTC. Translating gives CASSPPMGRADPYEQYF.